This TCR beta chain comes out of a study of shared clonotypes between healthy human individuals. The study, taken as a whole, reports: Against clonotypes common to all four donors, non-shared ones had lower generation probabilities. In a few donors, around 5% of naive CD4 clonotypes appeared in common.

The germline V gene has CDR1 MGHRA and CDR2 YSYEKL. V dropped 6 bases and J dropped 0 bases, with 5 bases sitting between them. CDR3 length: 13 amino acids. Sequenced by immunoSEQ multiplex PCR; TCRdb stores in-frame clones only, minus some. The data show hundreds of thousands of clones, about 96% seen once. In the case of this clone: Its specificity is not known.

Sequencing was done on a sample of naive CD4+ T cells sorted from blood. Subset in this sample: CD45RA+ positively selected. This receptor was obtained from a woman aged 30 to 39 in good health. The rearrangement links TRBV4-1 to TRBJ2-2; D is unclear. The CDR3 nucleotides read TGCGCCAGCAGACGGGCGAACACCGGGGAGCTGTTTTTT. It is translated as CASRRANTGELFF.